Given below is one TCR beta chain in context. These data belong to a study of T cells in localized non-small cell lung cancer. The assay was immunoSEQ multiplex PCR, and TCRdb's table has in-frame clones only and misses some. This table has about 55,000 clones, roughly 84% appearing once. The CDR3 is 16 amino acids. Trimming cost V 8 bases and J 6 bases, with 22 bases left between them. The sequencing used peripheral blood mononuclear cells, collected before any cancer treatment. The chain combines TRBV23-1 with TRBJ2-2, with a tentative D call TRBD2 (5 bases). TRBV23-1 is recorded as an ORF, its role being uncertain. The receptor's source is a man aged 40 to 70 with stage III lung adenocarcinoma. CDR3 loop: CASVPGLARWAGELFF. The CDR3 coding sequence is TGCGCCAGCGTCCCCGGGCTAGCAAGGTGGGCCGGGGAGCTGTTTTTT.